These 24 T cell receptor beta chains were all obtained from the same sample, sequenced in a study of T cell repertoires in ileal Crohn's disease. TCRdb's copy holds only in-frame clones and misses some; the assay was immunoSEQ multiplex PCR. Among fewer than 20,000 clones listed, 65% to 85% were seen once. The sequenced sample was ileal tissue. The receptor set was obtained from an adult with Crohn's disease.

On this clone: Germline is not matched at one junction end, which may reflect a read error. V usage is TRBV11-2 and J usage is TRBJ2-7; D gene ambiguous. CDR1 is SGHAT and CDR2 is FQNNGV in the germline V gene. CDR3 size: 12 residues. The chain's CDR3 is CASSLGFDVAHF. The CDR3 DNA reads as TGTGCCAGCAGCTTAGGATTCGATGTAGCCCATTTC.

V usage is TRBV29-1 and J usage is TRBJ2-3; the D is unclear. This CDR3 has 15 amino acids. Germline assignment: CDR1 SQVTM and CDR2 ANQGSEA. V dropped 7 bases and J dropped 2 bases, with 19 bases sitting between them. The CDR3 sequence: CSAPLGRGNTDTQYF. CDR3 bases: TGCAGCGCCCCCCTGGGTAGAGGCAACACAGATACGCAGTATTTT.

The chain links TRBV5-1 to TRBJ2-3; 8 bases line up with TRBD2. Per germline, CDR1 SGHRS and CDR2 YFSETQ. This CDR3 has 14 amino acids. V trimming: 4 bases; J trimming: 2 bases; junction bases outside the gene matches: 3. The CDR3, as DNA: TGCGCCAGCAGCGCGGGGGGCCCCACAGATACGCAGTATTTT. It yields the protein CASSAGGPTDTQYF.

This clone was seen more than once but under ten times. The chain joins TRBV6-1 to TRBJ1-2, with TRBD1 identical over 7 bases. Trimming at V came to 3 bases and at J to 0 bases, leaving 7 bases not matched to a gene. Per the germline V gene, CDR1 is MNHNS and CDR2 is SASEGT. This CDR3 is 16 amino acids long. Written as DNA, the CDR3 is TGTGCCAGCAGTGATAACAGGGGTTATTCTAACTATGGCTACACCTTC. Protein: CASSDNRGYSNYGYTF.

This sequence joins TRBV25-1 and TRBJ1-4, with TRBD1 identical over 8 bases. After removal of 5 bases from V and 8 bases from J, the junction contained 10 bases not matched to a gene. Per germline, CDR1 MGHDK and CDR2 SYGVNS. The length of the CDR3 is 15 residues. The CDR3 sequence: CASSRPGQAREKLFF. The DNA of the CDR3 is TGTGCCAGCAGTCGACCGGGACAGGCTCGCGAAAAACTGTTTTTT.

V is TRBV6-6 and J is TRBJ2-1, with D possibly TRBD2 on 5 matching bases. The CDR3 spans 15 residues. Per the germline V gene, CDR1 is MNHNY and CDR2 is SVGAGI (reference sequence). V lost 4 bases and J lost 2, with 12 bases in between. The CDR3: CASSSTSDAYNEQFF. For the CDR3, the DNA is TGTGCCAGCAGTTCCACTAGTGATGCCTACAATGAGCAGTTCTTC.

J is TRBJ2-3 and V is TRBV21-1; TRBD2, the table's D call, lacks a check against the DNA. TRBV21-1 is listed as a pseudogene. The CDR3 is 15 amino acids. The CDR3 is CASSKGLTSTDTQYF. DNA for the CDR3: TGTGCCAGCAGCAAAGGTCTTACTAGCACAGATACGCAGTATTTT.

The rearrangement links TRBV28 to TRBJ1-5, with D perhaps matching TRBD1 (5 bases). Looked up from germline, CDR1 is MDHEN and CDR2 is SYDVKM. V lost 8 bases to trimming and J lost 0 bases, with 11 bases between them. This CDR3 is built from 14 residues. CDR3 amino acids: CASRRQYSNQPQHF. CDR3 sequence (DNA): TGTGCCAGCCGGCGACAGTATAGCAATCAGCCCCAGCATTTT.

The rearrangement joins TRBV5-1 to TRBJ2-7; 8 bases are a match to TRBD2. Per the germline V gene, CDR1 is SGHRS and CDR2 is YFSETQ. The CDR3 spans 17 residues. V dropped 0 bases and J dropped 0; count of bases not matched to a gene: 8. The CDR3 DNA reads as TGCGCCAGCAGCTTGGCCGGGTTAGCGGGGCGCTCCTACGAGCAGTACTTC. Its translation: CASSLAGLAGRSYEQYF.

By proportion, this clone is medium-sized. J is TRBJ2-1 and V is TRBV6-4, with 11 nucleotides matching TRBD2. CDR3 length equals 15 residues. V shed 0 bases and J 6 bases; nucleotides not matched to a gene: 1. From germline, CDR1 is MRHNA and CDR2 SNTAGT. This CDR3 reads CASSDSSGGANEQFF. DNA for the CDR3: TGTGCCAGCAGTGACTCTAGCGGGGGGGCCAATGAGCAGTTCTTC.

This chain joins TRBV7-6 and TRBJ2-7, with D maybe TRBD1 (5 bases). Germline CDR1 is SGHVS and CDR2 is FNYEAQ. V gave up 5 bases and J gave up 2 bases, with 13 bases separating them. CDR3 size: 14 residues. The CDR3 nucleotides are TGTGCCAGCAGCGGACATGGGGTCCCCTACGAGCAGTACTTC. Translated: CASSGHGVPYEQYF.

The CDR3 protein is CASSSPSGQGRETQYF. CDR3 nucleotides: TGTGCCAGTAGTAGCCCCTCCGGACAGGGGAGAGAGACCCAGTACTTC. The rearrangement links TRBV19 to TRBJ2-5; TRBD1 matches at 9 bases. The germline CDR1 and CDR2 sequences are LNHDA and SQIVND (reference sequence). The CDR3 length is 16 residues. V shed 4 bases and J 4 bases; nucleotides not matched to a gene: 10.

This clone was seen once. The chain joins TRBV5-1 to TRBJ2-5, with D possibly being TRBD1 (6 bases). Germline CDR1 reads SGHRS; CDR2 reads YFSETQ. The V gene lost 3 bases and the J gene lost 2 bases, with 14 bases spanning the gap. CDR3 size: 15 residues. The CDR3 here is CASSSAQGLQETQYF. Here the CDR3 DNA reads TGCGCCAGCAGCTCGGCCCAGGGGTTGCAAGAGACCCAGTACTTC. The variable domain in full, completed from reference TRBV5-1 and TRBJ2-5, reads KAGVTQTPRYLIKTRGQQVTLSCSPISGHRSVSWYQQTPGQGLQFLFEYFSETQRNKGNFPGRFSGRQFSNSRSEMNVSTLELGDSALYLCASSSAQGLQETQYFGPGTRLLVL.

The genes are TRBV6-5 and TRBJ2-5; D is perhaps TRBD1 (6 bases). Germline CDR1 reads MNHEY; CDR2 reads SVGAGI. CDR3 length: 13 amino acids. The V end lost 2 bases, the J end lost 7 bases, and 11 bases lay between the germline ends. CDR3 amino acids: CASSYGRGGTQYF. For the CDR3, the DNA is TGTGCCAGCAGTTACGGCAGGGGCGGGACCCAGTACTTC.

The gene calls are TRBV6-6 and TRBJ2-3; D is possibly TRBD1 (5 bases). This CDR3 region has 15 residues. Germline V gene lookup returns CDR1 MNHNY and CDR2 SVGAGI (reference sequence). Deletions cut 2 bases from V and 0 bases from J, with 9 bases between. CDR3: CASSYQGSSTDTQYF. In DNA form, the CDR3 reads TGTGCCAGCAGTTACCAGGGATCTAGCACAGATACGCAGTATTTT.

The chain carries TRBV2 and TRBJ1-2, with 9 bases lining up with TRBD1. V was clipped by 7 bases and J by 3 bases; unmatched bases: 6. Looked up from germline, CDR1 is SNHLY and CDR2 is FYNNEI. This CDR3 comprises 14 residues. CDR3 sequence: CASILQGAYYGYTF. CDR3 in DNA: TGTGCCAGCATTTTACAGGGGGCTTACTATGGCTACACCTTC.

The genes are TRBV2 and TRBJ1-4, with D maybe TRBD1 (6 bases). Germline CDR1 reads SNHLY; CDR2 reads FYNNEI. The CDR3 covers 15 residues. Trimming took off 6 bases at V and 0 bases at J, with 11 bases between the two ends. The CDR3 DNA follows: TGTGCCAGCAGACAGGGAATGGCAACTAATGAAAAACTGTTTTTT. Protein sequence: CASRQGMATNEKLFF.

The chain couples TRBV11-2 to TRBJ2-7; TRBD1 aligns across 9 bases. The CDR3 sequence is 13 residues long. The germline CDR1 and CDR2 sequences are SGHAT and FQNNGV. Trimming removed 3 bases from V and 6 bases from J; junction bases left unmatched: 3. In DNA, the CDR3 is TGTGCCAGCAGCTTGAGGACAGGGGTCGAGCAGTACTTC. It translates to CASSLRTGVEQYF.

The V call is TRBV6-4, the J call TRBJ2-2, with D possibly TRBD2 on 5 matching bases. The CDR3 is 15 residues long. V lost 0 bases, J lost 3 bases, and 8 bases lay in between. Germline values: CDR1 MRHNA, CDR2 SNTAGT. DNA for the CDR3: TGTGCCAGCAGTGACTCGGCTAGCCACACCGGGGAGCTGTTTTTT. Amino acid sequence: CASSDSASHTGELFF.

V is TRBV25-1 and J is TRBJ2-5; D may be TRBD2 (5 bases). Germline V gene sequence: CDR1 MGHDK, CDR2 SYGVNS. Trimming removed 6 bases from V and 3 bases from J, with 14 bases in between. The CDR3 runs 14 residues. CDR3 amino acids: CASSQLGLKETQYF. The CDR3 bases are TGTGCCAGCAGCCAGCTCGGACTTAAAGAGACCCAGTACTTC.

The rearrangement joins TRBV5-6 to TRBJ1-1; D is unclear. The CDR3 is made up of 12 amino acids. The germline V gene has CDR1 SGHDT and CDR2 YYEEEE. Between the trimmed V and J ends, which lost 1 base and 7 bases, there was a span of 8 bases. This CDR3 reads CASSLFGSEAFF. CDR3 coding DNA: TGTGCCAGCAGCTTGTTCGGGAGTGAAGCTTTCTTT.

This chain links TRBV27 with TRBJ1-2; 11 bases are a match to TRBD1. Germline V gene sequence: CDR1 MNHEY, CDR2 SMNVEV (reference sequence). The trim removed 5 bases at V and 8 bases at J, leaving 7 bases unmatched. The CDR3 runs to 14 residues. This CDR3 reads CASSGQGATLGYTF. The CDR3 nucleotides read TGTGCCAGCAGTGGACAGGGGGCCACCTTGGGCTACACCTTC.

The chain joins TRBV6-1 to TRBJ1-2; no clear D gene. This CDR3 contains 14 residues. Per the germline V gene, CDR1 is MNHNS and CDR2 is SASEGT. Deletions cut 1 base from V and 5 bases from J, with 11 bases between. CDR3 sequence: CASSEGAGSYGYTF. CDR3 bases: TGTGCCAGCAGTGAAGGGGCAGGTTCTTATGGCTACACCTTC.

In nucleotides, the CDR3 is TGTGCCAGCAGTAGTAACAGGGGCCTGAACACTGAAGCTTTCTTT. The encoded protein is CASSSNRGLNTEAFF. This chain uses TRBV28 with TRBJ1-1, with 7 bases identical to TRBD1. Germline values: CDR1 MDHEN, CDR2 SYDVKM. V was clipped by 5 bases and J by 0 bases; unmatched bases: 6. The CDR3 spans 15 residues.